What follows describes a single TCR gamma chain. This clone has a handful of counts. The target of this receptor is not known. A much bigger clone sits one base away, suggesting this may be a read error. This specimen includes other DNA sequences encoding the same CDR3. Library prep was done by multiplex PCR. The reads were generated on an Ion Torrent PGM. The LymphoTrack kit, which has primers carrying Illumina adapters, was used to amplify TRG repertoires from roughly 220 ng of biopsy DNA. TRG amplicons were purified with AMPure XP beads, quantified on a 2100 Bioanalyzer, and pooled equimolarly. TRG libraries were sequenced on an Ion PGM instrument. The original pipeline was this. FastX removed reads in which more than 10% of nucleotides fell below the per-patient third-quartile quality score. Reads were aligned with IMGT/HighV-QUEST to assign V, D and J genes, identify CDR3 regions and assess functionality. After the sequences were translated into amino acids, every sequence predicted to be non-functional was thrown out. CDR3s were split into kmers, with and without positional annotation; kmer frequencies underwent PCA, and samples were clustered using all 1023 combinations of PCs 1-10. Classification was validated by leave-one-out cross-validation, in which parameters were re-optimised on the remaining samples each time. Using the vegan R package, Shannon diversity was calculated from repeated random subsamples whose size matched the lowest read count. Clones were re-identified by TCRdb from the public reads with CATT, and rows with the same DNA were merged. The V and J calls shown here were made by TCRdb, not taken from the authors' results. This sample lists approximately 800 gamma-chain clones; about 50% were detected once. Together, the top ten hold about 20% of the sample.

This record belongs to a study of intestinal T cells in coeliac disease (dated by TCRdb to 2018 to 2021). Notes on the research overall: In the TRG cohort, coeliac patients were much younger than controls, with a mean age of around 15 years compared with about 56 years. Duodenal biopsies from around 35 coeliac disease patients and 20 to 25 non-coeliac controls were included in a second, larger TCR-gamma (TRG) cohort. The TCR-delta (TRD) cohort comprised duodenal biopsies from about 11 coeliac disease patients and about 11 non-coeliac controls. On the study overall, not on this receptor specifically: FFPE-derived DNA was found to be relatively degraded, and loss of a proportion of TCR sequences in each sample was likely caused by this degradation. Age was significantly different between the coeliac and control groups, but splitting the analysis by age did not give a significant classification. Repeated CDR3 amino acid sequences could not be distinguished from PCR duplicates in the analysis. Of 54 biopsies, roughly 50 (approximately 94%) were correctly classified by TRG clustering, which had a reported leave-one-out accuracy of roughly 90%. In training, clustering based on TRD kmers put every one of the 22 biopsies in the right class, and the leave-one-out accuracy was reported as 91%.

For each case, genomic DNA was isolated from ten 5-um FFPE scrolls with the QIAamp DNA FFPE tissue kit. To test whether coeliac disease could be classified from the TCR repertoire, the study used duodenal biopsies that were formalin-fixed paraffin-embedded, fully anonymised, and surplus to diagnostic needs. The sequence was collected from a human donor with celiac disease. Material: a duodenal biopsy.

The sequenced DNA: TGTGCCACCTGGGACCGGAATACTACTGGTTGGTTCAAGATATTT. This translates into CATWDRNTTGWFKIF. The sequence links TRGV2 to TRGJP1. The CDR3, cysteine through phenylalanine, is 15 amino acids long. The CDR3 DNA has 45 bases and is translated from base 1. From a lookup of the germline V gene, CDR1 and CDR2 are EGSNGY and YDSYNSKV.